The rows below give T cell receptor beta chains drawn from one sample of a study of T-cell reconstitution after alpha-beta-depleted transplantation in children. One entry per CDR3 protein results from TCRdb running MiXCR on the PCR reads. The data contain hundreds of thousands of distinct CDR3 sequences, roughly 15% of them singletons. Specimen: PBMCs, collected from the stem cell graft. The source of these receptors is a human donor who donated a stem cell graft to a child with Fanconi anemia. CDR3s leave out the opening cysteine and the closing phenylalanine or tryptophan. The order of the fields is CDR3 protein, J gene, D gene, V gene. A D gene is named only where the DNA matches it firmly.

CDR3aa: AWRSLTGRAYNEQF
j_gene: TRBJ2-1
d_gene: -
v_gene: TRBV30

CDR3aa: ASMRGNTIY
j_gene: TRBJ1-3
d_gene: -
v_gene: TRBV6-6

CDR3aa: ASSFMGADGELF
j_gene: TRBJ2-2
d_gene: -
v_gene: TRBV7-3

CDR3aa: ASSPPSDLRSS
j_gene: TRBJ2-3
d_gene: -
v_gene: TRBV18

CDR3aa: ASSLEYRVKPDTQY
j_gene: TRBJ2-3
d_gene: -
v_gene: TRBV11-2

CDR3aa: ASSLMRSGTEQF
j_gene: TRBJ2-1
d_gene: -
v_gene: TRBV12-3/TRBV12-4

CDR3aa: ASSQDIEGQNYGYT
j_gene: TRBJ1-2
d_gene: TRBD1
v_gene: TRBV4-3

CDR3aa: ASKIMGEQF
j_gene: TRBJ2-1
d_gene: -
v_gene: TRBV12-3/TRBV12-4

CDR3aa: ASTQGGITGELF
j_gene: TRBJ2-2
d_gene: -
v_gene: TRBV28

CDR3aa: ASSLRGGQHEAF
j_gene: TRBJ1-1
d_gene: -
v_gene: TRBV12-3/TRBV12-4

CDR3aa: ASSQDWAVPPYEQY
j_gene: TRBJ2-7
d_gene: -
v_gene: TRBV3-1

CDR3aa: SASRGARLNTEAF
j_gene: TRBJ1-1
d_gene: -
v_gene: TRBV20-1

CDR3aa: ASSLGAGGPGETQY
j_gene: TRBJ2-5
d_gene: TRBD2
v_gene: TRBV12-3/TRBV12-4

CDR3aa: ASSFEGGNTGELF
j_gene: TRBJ2-2
d_gene: -
v_gene: TRBV12-3/TRBV12-4

CDR3aa: ASSLASGQDYEQY
j_gene: TRBJ2-7
d_gene: -
v_gene: TRBV5-1

CDR3aa: SARPLAAFTDTQY
j_gene: TRBJ2-3
d_gene: TRBD2
v_gene: TRBV20-1

CDR3aa: ASSQDGLNNYGYT
j_gene: TRBJ1-2
d_gene: -
v_gene: TRBV4-3

CDR3aa: ASRRDLEAF
j_gene: TRBJ1-1
d_gene: -
v_gene: TRBV6-5

CDR3aa: ASSDGLAGAWDNEQF
j_gene: TRBJ2-1
d_gene: TRBD2
v_gene: TRBV25-1

CDR3aa: ASSVGSSGDTQY
j_gene: TRBJ2-3
d_gene: -
v_gene: TRBV9

CDR3aa: ASSTGGALVGQY
j_gene: TRBJ2-3
d_gene: TRBD2
v_gene: TRBV12-3/TRBV12-4

CDR3aa: ASSSGGVGTEAF
j_gene: TRBJ1-1
d_gene: -
v_gene: TRBV7-9

CDR3aa: SATGKDTEAF
j_gene: TRBJ1-1
d_gene: -
v_gene: TRBV20-1

CDR3aa: ASRGLLSENIQS
j_gene: TRBJ2-4
d_gene: -
v_gene: TRBV12-3/TRBV12-4

CDR3aa: ASSIDLFEQF
j_gene: TRBJ2-1
d_gene: -
v_gene: TRBV19

CDR3aa: ASSPDRQGTYGYT
j_gene: TRBJ1-2
d_gene: -
v_gene: TRBV18

CDR3aa: ASSQLNPTDTQY
j_gene: TRBJ2-3
d_gene: -
v_gene: TRBV25-1

CDR3aa: ASSLGLGNNEQF
j_gene: TRBJ2-1
d_gene: -
v_gene: TRBV12-3/TRBV12-4

CDR3aa: ASTWQGAVSGANVLT
j_gene: TRBJ2-6
d_gene: -
v_gene: TRBV12-3/TRBV12-4

CDR3aa: ASSFSRSPLH
j_gene: TRBJ1-6
d_gene: -
v_gene: TRBV12-3/TRBV12-4

CDR3aa: SAVVGQYEAF
j_gene: TRBJ1-1
d_gene: -
v_gene: TRBV29-1

CDR3aa: ASSQGHGGNEQF
j_gene: TRBJ2-1
d_gene: -
v_gene: TRBV4-1

CDR3aa: ASSPDLGGGGQETQY
j_gene: TRBJ2-5
d_gene: -
v_gene: TRBV7-2

CDR3aa: ATSDWGGPGELF
j_gene: TRBJ2-2
d_gene: -
v_gene: TRBV24-1

CDR3aa: ASRGWGQNTGELF
j_gene: TRBJ2-2
d_gene: -
v_gene: TRBV6-2/TRBV6-3

CDR3aa: ASSLDAESNQPQH
j_gene: TRBJ1-5
d_gene: -
v_gene: TRBV5-1

CDR3aa: ASSQVMDLGYSGANVLT
j_gene: TRBJ2-6
d_gene: -
v_gene: TRBV4-3

CDR3aa: ASSRTSETQY
j_gene: TRBJ2-5
d_gene: -
v_gene: TRBV11-2

CDR3aa: ASSLREGYEQY
j_gene: TRBJ2-7
d_gene: -
v_gene: TRBV5-1

CDR3aa: ASSQLAGAYNEQF
j_gene: TRBJ2-1
d_gene: TRBD2
v_gene: TRBV3-1

CDR3aa: SARDPPRADTEAF
j_gene: TRBJ1-1
d_gene: -
v_gene: TRBV20-1

CDR3aa: ASSFSGQGLHQPQH
j_gene: TRBJ1-5
d_gene: TRBD1
v_gene: TRBV28

CDR3aa: ASSFIQDTEAF
j_gene: TRBJ1-1
d_gene: -
v_gene: TRBV5-1

CDR3aa: SVVATRKNTEAF
j_gene: TRBJ1-1
d_gene: -
v_gene: TRBV29-1

CDR3aa: ASSDPRGSNQPQH
j_gene: TRBJ1-5
d_gene: -
v_gene: TRBV2